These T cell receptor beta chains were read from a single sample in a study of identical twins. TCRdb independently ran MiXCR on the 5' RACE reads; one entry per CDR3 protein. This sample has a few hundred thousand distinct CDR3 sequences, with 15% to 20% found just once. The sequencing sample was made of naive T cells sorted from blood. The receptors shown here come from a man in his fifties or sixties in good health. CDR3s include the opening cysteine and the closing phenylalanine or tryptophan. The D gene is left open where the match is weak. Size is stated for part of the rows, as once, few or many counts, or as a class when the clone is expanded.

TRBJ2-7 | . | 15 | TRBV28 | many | TGTGCCAGCAGAGCGCGGGACTTGTCCCCCAACGAGCAGTACTTC | CASRARDLSPNEQYF
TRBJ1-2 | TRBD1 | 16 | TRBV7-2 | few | TGTGCCAGCAGCTTATCACCGGGACAGCGATACTATGGCTACACCTTC | CASSLSPGQRYYGYTF
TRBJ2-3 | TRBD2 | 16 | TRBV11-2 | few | TGTGCCAGCAGCTCTGAAGGTGCGGGGGAGACAGATACGCAGTATTTT | CASSSEGAGETDTQYF
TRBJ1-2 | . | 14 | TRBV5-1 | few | TGCGCCAGCACCCGTGAGGGGCTCGACTATGGCTACACCTTC | CASTREGLDYGYTF
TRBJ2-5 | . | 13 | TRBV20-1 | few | TGCAGTGCTAGAACGGGGAACCAAGAGACCCAGTACTTC | CSARTGNQETQYF
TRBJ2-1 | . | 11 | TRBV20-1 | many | TGCAGTGCTCCTCTTGGAATGGAGCAGTTCTTC | CSAPLGMEQFF
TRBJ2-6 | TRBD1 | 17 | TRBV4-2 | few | TGTGCCAGCAGTCCCTCGACAGGGGTAGATGGGGCCAACGTCCTGACTTTC | CASSPSTGVDGANVLTF
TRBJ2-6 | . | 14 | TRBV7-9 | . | TGTGCCAGCATCCCAGGGTCTGGGGCCAACGTCCTGACTTTC | CASIPGSGANVLTF
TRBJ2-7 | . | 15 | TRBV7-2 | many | TGTGCCAGCAGCTTTAGTGGGGTAATCTCCTACGAGCAGTACTTC | CASSFSGVISYEQYF
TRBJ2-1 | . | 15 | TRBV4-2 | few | TGTGCCAGCAGCCAAGATTATAGAGCTTACAATGAGCAGTTCTTC | CASSQDYRAYNEQFF
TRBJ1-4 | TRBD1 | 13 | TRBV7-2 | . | TGTGCCAGCAGCTTGGGACAGTCTGAAAAACTGTTTTTT | CASSLGQSEKLFF
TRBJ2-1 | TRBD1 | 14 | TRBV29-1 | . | TGCAGCGTTGACGGACAGGGGGAGGTGAATGAGCAGTTCTTC | CSVDGQGEVNEQFF
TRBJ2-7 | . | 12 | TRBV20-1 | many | TGCAGTGCTAGAGAAGGGGGCTACGAGCAGTACTTC | CSAREGGYEQYF
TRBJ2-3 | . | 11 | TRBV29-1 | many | TGCAGCGTTGAAGACAGGGCGGCGCAGTATTTT | CSVEDRAAQYF
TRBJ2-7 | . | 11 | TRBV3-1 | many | TGTGCCAGCAGCCAAGATGGAGGATTGTACTTC | CASSQDGGLYF
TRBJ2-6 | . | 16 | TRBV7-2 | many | TGTGCCAGCAGCTTAGTGGAGTGGTCTGGGGCCAACGTCCTGACTTTC | CASSLVEWSGANVLTF
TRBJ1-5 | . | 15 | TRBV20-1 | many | TGCAGTGCTAGACAGGGACGGAATAGCAATCAGCCCCAGCATTTT | CSARQGRNSNQPQHF
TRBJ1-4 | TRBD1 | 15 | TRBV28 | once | TGTGCCAGCAGTTTACACAGGGGGCCCAATGAAAAACTGTTTTTT | CASSLHRGPNEKLFF
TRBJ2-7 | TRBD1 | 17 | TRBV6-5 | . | TGTGCCAGCAGTTACTTTTTCCCGGGACAGGGTACCCACGAGCAGTACTTC | CASSYFFPGQGTHEQYF